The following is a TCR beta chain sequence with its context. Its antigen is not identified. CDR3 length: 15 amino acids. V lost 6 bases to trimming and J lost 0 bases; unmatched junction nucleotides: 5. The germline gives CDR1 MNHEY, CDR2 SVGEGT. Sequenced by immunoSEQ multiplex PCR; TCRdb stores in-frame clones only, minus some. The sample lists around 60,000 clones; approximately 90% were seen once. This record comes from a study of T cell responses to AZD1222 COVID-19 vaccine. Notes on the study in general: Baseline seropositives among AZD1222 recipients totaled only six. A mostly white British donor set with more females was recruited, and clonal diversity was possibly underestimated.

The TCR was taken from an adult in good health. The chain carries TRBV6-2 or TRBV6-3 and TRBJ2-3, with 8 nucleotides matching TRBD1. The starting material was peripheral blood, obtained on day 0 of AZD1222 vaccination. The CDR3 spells CASSPTGDSTDTQYF. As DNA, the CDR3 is TGTGCCAGCAGCCCGACAGGGGATAGCACAGATACGCAGTATTTT.